This T cell receptor (beta chain) was identified in a study of Ad26.COV2.S vaccination and SARS-CoV-2 variants. This clone has a handful of counts. Specified treatment: over 15 received Ad26.COV2.S at low or high dose, single or two shots; roughly 5 received placebo; per-sample allocation not given. Specimens were obtained on day 63 following the first vaccine or placebo injection. V was clipped by 4 bases and J by 2 bases, with 14 bases between them. Per the germline V gene, CDR1 is GTSNPN and CDR2 is SVGIG (reference sequence). CDR3 size: 15 residues. Clones were read by immunoSEQ multiplex PCR, and TCRdb kept only the in-frame ones, dropping some. This sample yields roughly 500,000 clones, of which 87% are seen a single time; 10% to 15% belongs to the top ten.

V is TRBV30 and J is TRBJ2-2; D might be TRBD2 (5 bases). This sequence was found in a person aged 18 to 59 who received the Ad26.COV2.S COVID-19 vaccine or a placebo. Sample: peripheral blood, taken in a trial of Ad26.COV2.S vaccine versus placebo. CDR3 sequence: CAWTQRGRNTGELFF. The CDR3 region has the DNA TGTGCCTGGACCCAACGTGGGAGAAACACCGGGGAGCTGTTTTTT.